This TCR beta chain appears in the sequencing data of a study of T-cell reconstitution after alpha-beta-depleted transplantation in children. This clonotype was observed at least ten times. The authors prepared the TCRbeta library with unique molecular identifiers. Each CDR3 protein is one row after TCRdb ran MiXCR on the PCR reads. Of 200,000 to 250,000 distinct CDR3 sequences in the sample, approximately 9.5% were seen once. The CDR3 extends over 15 amino acids. With 1 base removed from V and 7 bases from J, the gap between germline ends came to 11 bases. CDR1 and CDR2 (germline): SEHNR, FQNEAQ (reference sequence).

The rearrangement uses TRBV7-9 and TRBJ1-6; tentatively, D is TRBD1 (6 bases). This clonotype originated in a human donor who donated a stem cell graft to a child with acute lymphoblastic leukemia. Specimen: PBMCs from the stem cell graft donor, collected from the stem cell graft. DNA for the CDR3: TGTGCCAGCAGCTTAGTACAGGGATGGAATTCACCCCTCCACTTT. Protein product: CASSLVQGWNSPLHF.